The 15 T cell receptor beta chains listed next were all sequenced from one sample in a study of blood T cell repertoires in COVID-19. Here immunoSEQ multiplex PCR was the method, and the copy in TCRdb shows in-frame clones only, minus some. Here the sample spans roughly 190,000 clones, about four fifths being singletons. Sample: peripheral blood. The receptors here all came from a man aged 45-65 years with active or convalescent COVID-19.

The gene calls are TRBV4-3 and TRBJ1-5; TRBD1 matches at 8 bases. The germline gives CDR1 LGHNA, CDR2 YSLEER. V dropped 1 base and J dropped 6; count of bases not matched to a gene: 11. The CDR3 runs 17 residues. The CDR3 coding sequence is TGCGCCAGCAGCCAAGGGGCTAGGACAGGGCGTCCTCAGCCCCAGCATTTT. Translated: CASSQGARTGRPQPQHF.

The V gene is TRBV5-1, the J gene TRBJ1-4, with TRBD1 as a possible D gene (5 bases). V was pared by 4 bases and J by 8 bases, with 15 bases between. The CDR3 extends over 14 amino acids. In germline, CDR1 is SGHRS, CDR2 YFSETQ. CDR3 sequence (DNA): TGCGCCAGCAGCCATCTTTCGGGGGAGGAAAAACTGTTTTTT. The encoded protein is CASSHLSGEEKLFF.

DNA of the CDR3: TGTGCCAGCAGTCCCGCGGGGAGCGTTTCACCCCTCCACTTT. It translates to CASSPAGSVSPLHF. This rearrangement joins TRBV28 to TRBJ1-6; no reliable D call. Trimming removed 5 bases at V and 9 bases at J, with 14 bases between. The CDR3 is made up of 14 amino acids. The germline gives CDR1 MDHEN, CDR2 SYDVKM.

This clone was observed a handful of times. The V and J genes are TRBV5-6 and TRBJ2-1, with TRBD1 identical over 7 bases. Germline V gene lookup returns CDR1 SGHDT and CDR2 YYEEEE. With 4 bases clipped from V and 7 bases from J, the junction kept 17 bases outside the gene matches. The CDR3 has 17 amino acids. CDR3 protein: CASSPTPGGQVGNEQFF. The CDR3 nucleotides are TGTGCCAGCAGCCCGACGCCCGGTGGACAGGTTGGGAATGAGCAGTTCTTC.

The chain employs TRBV5-6 and TRBJ1-5; the match to TRBD1 covers 8 bases. The trim removed 4 bases at V and 6 bases at J, leaving 6 bases unmatched. Per germline, CDR1 SGHDT and CDR2 YYEEEE. The CDR3 runs to 14 residues. The CDR3 protein is CASSPDRAGQPQHF. CDR3 bases: TGTGCCAGCAGCCCGGACAGGGCCGGTCAGCCCCAGCATTTT.

The chain joins TRBV6-6 to TRBJ2-7; D remains ambiguous. This CDR3 region has 11 residues. Deletions cut 3 bases from V and 5 bases from J, with 5 bases between. Germline CDR1 reads MNHNY; CDR2 reads SVGAGI (reference sequence). The CDR3: CASSYRDEQYF. CDR3 nucleotides: TGTGCCAGCAGTTATCGGGACGAGCAGTACTTC.

This chain connects TRBV19 to TRBJ1-5; 7 bases are a match to TRBD1. In germline, CDR1 is LNHDA, CDR2 SQIVND (reference sequence). This CDR3 is built from 16 residues. Unmatched junction bases numbered 9, after V lost 5 bases and J lost 2 bases. The CDR3 DNA follows: TGTGCCAGTAGTTCACAGGGGTCCGAAGGCAATCAGCCCCAGCATTTT. It is translated as CASSSQGSEGNQPQHF.

This chain connects TRBV2 to TRBJ2-7; perhaps TRBD1 as D (5 bases). Trimming took 1 base from V and 3 from J, leaving 13 bases between them. The length of the CDR3 is 15 residues. Germline lookup yields CDR1 SNHLY and CDR2 FYNNEI. The CDR3 nucleotides read TGTGCCAGCAGTGAAGAAAAACTCAGGGTCTACGAGCAGTACTTC. The encoded protein is CASSEEKLRVYEQYF.

This chain joins TRBV6-6 and TRBJ1-2, with 9 bases identical to TRBD1. The CDR3 consists of 14 residues. V dropped 6 bases and J dropped 4; count of bases not matched to a gene: 6. CDR1 and CDR2 (germline): MNHNY, SVGAGI (reference sequence). The CDR3 loop reads CASSQDRGGYGYTF. The DNA of the CDR3 is TGTGCCAGCAGCCAGGACAGGGGCGGCTATGGCTACACCTTC.

The CDR3 DNA reads TGCGCCAGCAGCCCAAACGGTGAGGGTTTCACTGAAGCTTTCTTT. Translated: CASSPNGEGFTEAFF. The chain combines TRBV5-1 with TRBJ1-1, with no clear D. Trimming took off 4 bases at V and 4 bases at J, with 17 bases between the two ends. The germline gives CDR1 SGHRS, CDR2 YFSETQ. The CDR3 has 15 residues.

J is TRBJ2-7 and V is TRBV30; 10 bases fit TRBD1. The junction had 3 bases not matched to a gene; V was cut back by 4 bases and J by 6 bases. From germline, CDR1 is GTSNPN and CDR2 SVGIG (reference sequence). The CDR3 is 12 residues long. The CDR3 reads CAWTGTGVEQYF. The CDR3 DNA sequence: TGTGCCTGGACCGGGACAGGGGTCGAGCAGTACTTC.

The V and J genes are TRBV18 and TRBJ2-1, with TRBD1 as a possible D gene (5 bases). The CDR3 extends over 14 amino acids. V was shortened by 3 bases and J by 5 bases, with 11 bases between the two germline ends. Germline CDR1 reads KGHSH; CDR2 reads LQKENI. The CDR3 region is CASSPDSPDNEQFF. In nucleotides, the CDR3 is TGTGCCAGCTCACCTGACAGCCCTGACAATGAGCAGTTCTTC.

This chain links TRBV25-1 with TRBJ2-6; a possible D gene is TRBD2 (7 bases). V was trimmed by 6 bases and J by 1 base, leaving 19 bases between them. The germline V gene has CDR1 MGHDK and CDR2 SYGVNS. This CDR3 region has 18 residues. The CDR3 protein is CASSAFEGGWSGANVLTF. The CDR3 DNA reads as TGTGCCAGCAGCGCTTTCGAGGGGGGGTGGTCTGGGGCCAACGTCCTGACTTTC.

This chain uses TRBV11-2 with TRBJ1-1; 8 bases map to TRBD1. After removal of 1 base from V and 6 bases from J, the junction contained 4 bases not matched to a gene. Germline V gene sequence: CDR1 SGHAT, CDR2 FQNNGV. The CDR3 consists of 14 residues. CDR3 protein: CASSLGGTGAEAFF. CDR3 coding DNA: TGTGCCAGCAGCTTAGGGGGGACAGGCGCTGAAGCTTTCTTT.

The chain employs TRBV5-1 and TRBJ1-6; 7 positions match TRBD1. The CDR3 runs to 14 residues. The V gene end was trimmed by 4 bases and the J gene end by 14 bases; junction bases not matched to a gene: 12. The germline V gene has CDR1 SGHRS and CDR2 YFSETQ. The CDR3 nucleotides are TGCGCCAGCAGCCGACCCGGACAGGAGAGCACCCTCCACTTT. This encodes CASSRPGQESTLHF.